This T cell receptor (beta chain) appears in the sequencing data of a study of molecular identifiers for immune sequencing clone quantification. Study-wide results and limits: Whereas clones above 20 RNA copies held under 1% of naive-cell molecules, they held over 97% of effector molecules. Highly expanded clone sizes could be underestimated by identical TCR molecules sharing a barcode.

TCRdb ran MiXCR on the PCR reads and lists one entry per CDR3 protein. This table has under 650,000 distinct CDR3 sequences, around 20% appearing once. In germline, CDR1 is SQVTM, CDR2 ANQGSEA. V shed 7 bases and J shed 3 bases, with 16 bases lying between them. The CDR3 loop spans 13 amino acids. On this clonotype: Its antigen is unknown.

The chain joins TRBV29-1 to TRBJ2-7; maybe TRBD2 (5 bases). This TCR came from a human donor in good health. Some libraries in this study had Jurkat cell RNA spiked in. The sequenced material came from naive CD8+ T cells from blood, with Jurkat cell RNA spiked in. Subset given: FACS-sorted CD8+CD4-CCR7+CD45RA+ naive T cells. The CDR3 spells CSAAVGVGYEQYF. CDR3 nucleotides: TGCAGCGCTGCGGTGGGAGTGGGCTACGAGCAGTACTTC.